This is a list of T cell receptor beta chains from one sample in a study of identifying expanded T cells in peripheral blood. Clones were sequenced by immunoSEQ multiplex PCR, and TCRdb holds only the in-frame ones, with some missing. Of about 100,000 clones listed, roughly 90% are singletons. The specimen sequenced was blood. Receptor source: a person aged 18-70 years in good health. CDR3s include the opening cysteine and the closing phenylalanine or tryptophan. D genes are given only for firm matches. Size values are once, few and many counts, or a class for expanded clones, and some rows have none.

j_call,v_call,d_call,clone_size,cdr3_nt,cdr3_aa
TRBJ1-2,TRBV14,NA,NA,TGTGCCAGCAGCCGCTTCACAGGGATGGGTAACTATGGCTACACCTTC,CASSRFTGMGNYGYTF
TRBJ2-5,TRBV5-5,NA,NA,TGTGCCAGCACCCCCTACGGACGGGCGCAAGAGACCCAGTACTTC,CASTPYGRAQETQYF
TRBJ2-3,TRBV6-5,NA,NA,TGTGCCAGCAGTAGCAGCGCAGATACGCAGTATTTT,CASSSSADTQYF
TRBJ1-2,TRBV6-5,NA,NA,TGTGCCAGCAGTAACAGGGAGGACTATGGCTACACCTTC,CASSNREDYGYTF
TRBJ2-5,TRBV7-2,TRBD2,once,TGTGCCAGCAGCTCCAGCGGGGGGGAGACCCAGTACTTC,CASSSSGGETQYF
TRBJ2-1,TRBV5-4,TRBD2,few,TGTGCCAGCAGGATTAGCGGGGGGAGTCCCTACAATGAGCAGTTCTTC,CASRISGGSPYNEQFF
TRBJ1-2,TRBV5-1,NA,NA,TGCGCCAGCAGCTTGTCGGACTGGCCCTATGGCTACACCTTC,CASSLSDWPYGYTF
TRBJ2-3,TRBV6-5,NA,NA,TGTGCCAGCCCCCTATGTCACCGCACAGATACGCAGTATTTT,CASPLCHRTDTQYF
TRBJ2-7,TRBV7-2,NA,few,TGTGCCAGCAGCTTACAACCGACCGCGAGCCACGAGCAGTACTTC,CASSLQPTASHEQYF
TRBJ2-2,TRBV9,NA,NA,TGTGCCAGCAGACGGGACACGAACACCGGGGAGCTGTTTTTT,CASRRDTNTGELFF
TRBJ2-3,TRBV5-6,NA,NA,TGTGCCAGCAGCTTGTACTCCACAGATACGCAGTATTTT,CASSLYSTDTQYF
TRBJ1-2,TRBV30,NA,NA,TGTGCCGTGGCTTACCGGGCTGGCTACACCTTC,CAVAYRAGYTF
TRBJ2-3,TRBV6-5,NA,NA,TGTGCCAGCATCCCGGAGGGGGCAGATACGCAGTATTTT,CASIPEGADTQYF
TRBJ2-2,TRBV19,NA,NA,TGTGCCAGTAGCCCGGGAGAAGGGACCGGGGAGCTGTTTTTT,CASSPGEGTGELFF
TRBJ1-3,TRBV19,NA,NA,TGTGCCAGTAGTATAGATGGGATTCGGACGCCTGGAAACACCATATATTTT,CASSIDGIRTPGNTIYF
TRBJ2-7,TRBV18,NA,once,TGTGCCAGCTCACACCCAGGAGGACCCTACGAGCAGTACTTC,CASSHPGGPYEQYF
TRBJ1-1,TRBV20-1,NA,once,TGCAGTGCGAAGGAGACTGAAGCTTTCTTT,CSAKETEAFF
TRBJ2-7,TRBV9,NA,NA,TGTGCCAGCAGCGTAGGGGAATGGACCTACGAGCAGTACTTC,CASSVGEWTYEQYF
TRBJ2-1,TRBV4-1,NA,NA,TGCGCCAGCAGCCAAGCAGGTGGCAGGGCGTTAGATGAGCAGTTCTTC,CASSQAGGRALDEQFF
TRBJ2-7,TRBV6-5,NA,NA,TGTGCCAGCAGTTACTCGGGCAGCTTCAACTACGAGCAGTACTTC,CASSYSGSFNYEQYF
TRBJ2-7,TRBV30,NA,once,TGTGCCTCACGGTGGCCGTTGTCCTACGAGCAGTACTTC,CASRWPLSYEQYF
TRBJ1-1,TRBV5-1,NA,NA,TGCGCCAGCAGTCTACAGGGAAACACTGAAGCTTTCTTT,CASSLQGNTEAFF
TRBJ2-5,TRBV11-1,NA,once,TGTGCCAGCAGCTCCCAAGTCCAGGTGGGGACCCAGTACTTC,CASSSQVQVGTQYF
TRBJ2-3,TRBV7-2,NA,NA,TGTGCCAGCAGCTTAGCAGGACAGCCTACGCAGTATTTT,CASSLAGQPTQYF
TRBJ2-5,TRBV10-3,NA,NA,TGTGCCACCCGCCCAGGGGGGGTTGAGACCCAGTACTTC,CATRPGGVETQYF
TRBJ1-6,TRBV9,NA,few,TGTGCCAGCAGCGTCCTGGACGGTAGCAATTCACCCCTCCACTTT,CASSVLDGSNSPLHF
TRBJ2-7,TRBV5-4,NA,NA,TGTGCCAGCAGCACCGGGACACCGAGCTCCTACGAGCAGTACTTC,CASSTGTPSSYEQYF
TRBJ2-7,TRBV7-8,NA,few,TGTGCCAGCAGCTTAGGGAACGAGCAGTACTTC,CASSLGNEQYF
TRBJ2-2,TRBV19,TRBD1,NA,TGTGCCAGTAGTACACCACGGGACAGGGCTGCCCTTTCTGGGGAGCTGTTTTTT,CASSTPRDRAALSGELFF
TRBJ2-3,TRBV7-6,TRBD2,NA,TGTGCCAGCAGCTTACTCCAACTAGCGGGGGGGCGAGATACGCAGTATTTT,CASSLLQLAGGRDTQYF
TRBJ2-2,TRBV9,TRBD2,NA,TGTGCCAGCAGTTCGAGCGGGGGCTTTTTCACCGGGGAGCTGTTTTTT,CASSSSGGFFTGELFF
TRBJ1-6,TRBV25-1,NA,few,TGTGCCAGCAGGGACAGTACCAATTCACCCCTCCACTTT,CASRDSTNSPLHF
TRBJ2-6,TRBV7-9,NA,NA,TGTGCCAGCAGCCACAGGACAGCGACGGGCGTCCTGACTTTC,CASSHRTATGVLTF
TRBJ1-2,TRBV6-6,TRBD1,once,TGTGCCAGCAGTTCGAACACCGGGACAGCACACTATGGCTACACCTTC,CASSSNTGTAHYGYTF
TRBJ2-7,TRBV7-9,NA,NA,TGTGCCAGCAGTAGAGGACCAGCCTACGAGCAGTACTTC,CASSRGPAYEQYF